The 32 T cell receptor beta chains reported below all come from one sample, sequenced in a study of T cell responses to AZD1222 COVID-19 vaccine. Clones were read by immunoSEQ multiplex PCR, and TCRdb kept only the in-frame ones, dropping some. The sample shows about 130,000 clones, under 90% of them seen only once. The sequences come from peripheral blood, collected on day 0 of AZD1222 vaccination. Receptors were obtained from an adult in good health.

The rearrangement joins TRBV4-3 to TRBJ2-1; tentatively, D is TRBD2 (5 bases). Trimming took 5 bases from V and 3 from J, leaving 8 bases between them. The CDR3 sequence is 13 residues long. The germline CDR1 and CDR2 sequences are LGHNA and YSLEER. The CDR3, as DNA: TGCGCCAGCAGCATGGACTTCTACAATGAGCAGTTCTTC. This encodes CASSMDFYNEQFF.

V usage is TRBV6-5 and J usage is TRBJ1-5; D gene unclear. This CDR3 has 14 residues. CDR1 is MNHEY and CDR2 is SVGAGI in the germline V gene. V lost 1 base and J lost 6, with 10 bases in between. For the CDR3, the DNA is TGTGCCAGCAGTTACTTGGGGTCAGGTCAGCCCCAGCATTTT. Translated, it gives CASSYLGSGQPQHF.

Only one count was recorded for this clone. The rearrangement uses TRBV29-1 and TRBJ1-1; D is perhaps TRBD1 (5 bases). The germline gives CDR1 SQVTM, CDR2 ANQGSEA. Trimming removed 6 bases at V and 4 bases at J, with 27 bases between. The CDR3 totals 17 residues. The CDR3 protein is CSVDAGYLTPSVTEAFF. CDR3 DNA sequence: TGCAGCGTAGACGCAGGGTATCTAACCCCGTCGGTCACTGAAGCTTTCTTT.

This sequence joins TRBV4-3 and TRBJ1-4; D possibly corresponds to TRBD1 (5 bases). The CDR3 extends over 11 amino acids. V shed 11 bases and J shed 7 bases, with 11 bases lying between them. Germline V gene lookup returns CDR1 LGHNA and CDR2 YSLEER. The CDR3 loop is CASGVGEKLFF. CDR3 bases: TGCGCCTCGGGGGTAGGTGAAAAACTGTTTTTT.

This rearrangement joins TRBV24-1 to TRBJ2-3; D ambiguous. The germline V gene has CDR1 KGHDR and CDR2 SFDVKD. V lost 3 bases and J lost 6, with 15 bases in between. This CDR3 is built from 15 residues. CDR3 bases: TGTGCCACCAGTGATCCTGGCAGGTATGGGGATACGCAGTATTTT. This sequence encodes CATSDPGRYGDTQYF.

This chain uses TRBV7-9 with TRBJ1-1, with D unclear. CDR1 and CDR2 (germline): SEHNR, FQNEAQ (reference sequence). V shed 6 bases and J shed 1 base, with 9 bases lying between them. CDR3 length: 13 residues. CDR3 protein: CASRSDPNTEAFF. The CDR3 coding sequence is TGTGCCAGCAGATCTGACCCGAACACTGAAGCTTTCTTT.

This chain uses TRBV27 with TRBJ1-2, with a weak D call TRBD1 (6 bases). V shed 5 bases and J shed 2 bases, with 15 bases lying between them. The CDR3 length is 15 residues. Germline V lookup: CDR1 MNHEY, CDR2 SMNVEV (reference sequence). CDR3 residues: CASSDGGRTNYGYTF. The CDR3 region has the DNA TGTGCCAGCAGTGACGGGGGCAGGACAAACTATGGCTACACCTTC.

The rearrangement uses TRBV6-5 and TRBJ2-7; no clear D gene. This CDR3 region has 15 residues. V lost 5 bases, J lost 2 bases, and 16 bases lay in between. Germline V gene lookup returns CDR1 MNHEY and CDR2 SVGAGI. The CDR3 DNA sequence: TGTGCCAGCAGTCTGGACCCAAATACCCCCTACGAGCAGTACTTC. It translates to CASSLDPNTPYEQYF.

The CDR3 region has the DNA TGTGCCAGCAGTTACCTAATAGGGGGGGTGACCACAGATACGCAGTATTTT. It encodes CASSYLIGGVTTDTQYF. The chain combines TRBV6-2 or TRBV6-3 with TRBJ2-3; D is perhaps TRBD2 (7 bases). Germline lookup yields CDR1 MNHEY and CDR2 SVGEGT. CDR3 length: 17 residues. Trimming stripped 2 bases from V and 2 bases from J, with 17 bases between.

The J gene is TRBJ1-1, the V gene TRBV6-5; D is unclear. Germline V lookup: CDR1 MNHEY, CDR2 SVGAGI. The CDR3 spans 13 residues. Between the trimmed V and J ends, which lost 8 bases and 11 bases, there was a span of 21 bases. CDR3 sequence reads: CASGIAPLKEAFF. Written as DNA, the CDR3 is TGTGCCAGCGGGATCGCCCCACTGAAAGAGGCTTTCTTT.

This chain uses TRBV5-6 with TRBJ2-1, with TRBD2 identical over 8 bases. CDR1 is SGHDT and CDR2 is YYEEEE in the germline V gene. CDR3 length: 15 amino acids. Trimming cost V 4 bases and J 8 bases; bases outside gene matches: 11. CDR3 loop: CASSQEGLVHYEQFF. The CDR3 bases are TGTGCCAGCAGCCAAGAGGGACTAGTCCATTATGAGCAGTTCTTC.

In DNA form, the CDR3 reads TGCGCCAGCAGCCAAGAATACGGGGCGACACAAGAGACCCAGTACTTC. Encoded protein: CASSQEYGATQETQYF. This chain links TRBV4-1 with TRBJ2-5; the D call may be TRBD1 or TRBD2 (5 bases each). This CDR3 has 16 residues. The germline V and J ends were trimmed by 0 bases and 2 bases, with 13 bases remaining between them. Germline V gives CDR1 MGHRA, CDR2 YSYEKL.

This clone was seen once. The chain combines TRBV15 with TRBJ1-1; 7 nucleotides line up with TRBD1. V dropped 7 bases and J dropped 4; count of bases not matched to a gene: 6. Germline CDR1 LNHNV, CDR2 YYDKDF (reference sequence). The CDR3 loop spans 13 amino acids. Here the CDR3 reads CATMRGGPTEAFF. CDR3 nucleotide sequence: TGTGCCACCATGAGAGGGGGCCCCACTGAAGCTTTCTTT.

The CDR3 region has the DNA TGTGCCAGCAGTCCCGGGCCAATCTATGGCTACACCTTC. Translated: CASSPGPIYGYTF. The chain has TRBV2 and TRBJ1-2; D gene unclear. The CDR3 consists of 13 residues. Germline V gene data show CDR1 as SNHLY and CDR2 as FYNNEI. Trimming took off 5 bases at V and 4 bases at J, with 11 bases between the two ends.

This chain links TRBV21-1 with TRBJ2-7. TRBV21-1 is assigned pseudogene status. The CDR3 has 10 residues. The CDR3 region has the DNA TGTGCCAGGGGACGGCCAGAGCAGTACTTC. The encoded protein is CARGRPEQYF.

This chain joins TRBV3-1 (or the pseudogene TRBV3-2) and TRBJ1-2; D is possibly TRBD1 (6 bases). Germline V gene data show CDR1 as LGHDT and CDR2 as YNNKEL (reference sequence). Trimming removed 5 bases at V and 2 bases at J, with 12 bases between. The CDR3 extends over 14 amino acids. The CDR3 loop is CASSSGHINYGYTF. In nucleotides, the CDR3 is TGTGCCAGCAGCTCGGGACACATAAACTATGGCTACACCTTC.

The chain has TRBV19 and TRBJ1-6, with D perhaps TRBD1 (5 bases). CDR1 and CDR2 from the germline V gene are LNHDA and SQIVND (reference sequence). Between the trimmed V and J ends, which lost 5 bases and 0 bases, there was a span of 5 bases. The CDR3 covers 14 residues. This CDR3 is CASSDSSYNSPLHF. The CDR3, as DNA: TGTGCCAGTAGTGACAGCTCCTATAATTCACCCCTCCACTTT.

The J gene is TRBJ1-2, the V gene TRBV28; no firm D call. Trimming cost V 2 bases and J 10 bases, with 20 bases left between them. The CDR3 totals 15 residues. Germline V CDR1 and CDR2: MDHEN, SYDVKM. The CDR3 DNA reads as TGTGCCAGCAGTTTACGGAAGGTGATCGGGAACAACTACACCTTC. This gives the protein CASSLRKVIGNNYTF.

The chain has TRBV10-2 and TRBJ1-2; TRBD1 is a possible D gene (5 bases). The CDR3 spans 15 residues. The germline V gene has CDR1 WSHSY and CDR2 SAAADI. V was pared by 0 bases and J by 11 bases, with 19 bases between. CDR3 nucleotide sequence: TGCGCCAGCAGTGAGTCGGTAGGGGCCGCGATTTCGTACACCTTC. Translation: CASSESVGAAISYTF.

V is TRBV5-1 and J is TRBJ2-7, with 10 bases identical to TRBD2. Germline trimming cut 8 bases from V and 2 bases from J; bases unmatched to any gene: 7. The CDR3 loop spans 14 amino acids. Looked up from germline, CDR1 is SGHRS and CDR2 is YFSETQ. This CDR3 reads CASGSGGPTYEQYF. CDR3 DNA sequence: TGCGCCAGTGGTAGCGGGGGGCCGACCTACGAGCAGTACTTC.

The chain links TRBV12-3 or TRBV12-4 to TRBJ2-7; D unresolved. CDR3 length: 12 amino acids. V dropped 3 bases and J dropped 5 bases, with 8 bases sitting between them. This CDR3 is CASSFLPHEQYF. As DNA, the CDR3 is TGTGCCAGCAGTTTTTTGCCCCACGAGCAGTACTTC.

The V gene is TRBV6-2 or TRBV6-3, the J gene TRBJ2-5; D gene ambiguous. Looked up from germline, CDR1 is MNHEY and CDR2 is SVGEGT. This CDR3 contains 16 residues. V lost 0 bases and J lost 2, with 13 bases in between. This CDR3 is CASSYSRAAQQETQYF. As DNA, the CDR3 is TGTGCCAGCAGTTACTCCCGGGCAGCACAACAAGAGACCCAGTACTTC.

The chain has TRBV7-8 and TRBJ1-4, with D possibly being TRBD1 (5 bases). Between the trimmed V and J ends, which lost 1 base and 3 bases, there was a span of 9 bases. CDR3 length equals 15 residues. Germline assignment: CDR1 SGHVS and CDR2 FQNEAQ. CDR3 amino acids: CASSLVGGSNEKLFF. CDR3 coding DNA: TGTGCCAGCAGCTTAGTGGGGGGATCTAATGAAAAACTGTTTTTT.

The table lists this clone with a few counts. The chain's CDR3 is CASSHGTGLNTEAFF. CDR3 coding DNA: TGTGCCAGCAGCCACGGGACAGGATTGAACACTGAAGCTTTCTTT. This sequence joins TRBV6-4 and TRBJ1-1; 8 bases are shared with TRBD1. The CDR3 contains 15 residues. CDR1 and CDR2 from the germline V gene are MRHNA and SNTAGT. The V and J ends lost 6 bases and 0 bases, in that order; junction bases with no gene match: 6.

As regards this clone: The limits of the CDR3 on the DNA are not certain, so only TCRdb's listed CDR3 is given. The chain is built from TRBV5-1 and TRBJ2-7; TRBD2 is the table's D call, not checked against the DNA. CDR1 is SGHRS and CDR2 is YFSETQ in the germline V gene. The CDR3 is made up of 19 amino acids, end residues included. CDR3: CASSLEPGSTSGYSYEQYF.

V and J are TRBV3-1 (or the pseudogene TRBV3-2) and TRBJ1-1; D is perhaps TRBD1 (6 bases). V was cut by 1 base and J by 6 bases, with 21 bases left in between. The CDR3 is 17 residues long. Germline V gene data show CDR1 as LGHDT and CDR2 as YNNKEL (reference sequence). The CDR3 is CASSQAPGLGAGAEAFF. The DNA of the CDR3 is TGTGCCAGCAGCCAAGCCCCAGGGTTGGGGGCCGGGGCTGAAGCTTTCTTT.

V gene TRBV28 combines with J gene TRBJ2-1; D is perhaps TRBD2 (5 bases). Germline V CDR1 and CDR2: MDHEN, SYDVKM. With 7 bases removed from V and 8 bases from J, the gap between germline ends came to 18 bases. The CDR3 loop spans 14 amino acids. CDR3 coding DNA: TGTGCCAGCATGGGCCATTCTACCGGGGATGAGCAGTTCTTC. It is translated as CASMGHSTGDEQFF.

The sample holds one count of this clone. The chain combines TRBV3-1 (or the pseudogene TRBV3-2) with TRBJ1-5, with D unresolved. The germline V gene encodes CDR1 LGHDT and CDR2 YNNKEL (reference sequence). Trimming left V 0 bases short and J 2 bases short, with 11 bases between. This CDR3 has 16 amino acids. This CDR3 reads CASSQDLSVGNQPQHF. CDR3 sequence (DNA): TGTGCCAGCAGCCAAGATCTCTCGGTGGGCAATCAGCCCCAGCATTTT.

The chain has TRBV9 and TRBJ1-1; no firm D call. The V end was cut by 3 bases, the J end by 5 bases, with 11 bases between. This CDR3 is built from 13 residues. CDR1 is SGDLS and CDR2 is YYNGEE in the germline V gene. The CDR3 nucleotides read TGTGCCAGCAGCGCCGGCGGGGTAACTGAAGCTTTCTTT. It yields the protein CASSAGGVTEAFF.

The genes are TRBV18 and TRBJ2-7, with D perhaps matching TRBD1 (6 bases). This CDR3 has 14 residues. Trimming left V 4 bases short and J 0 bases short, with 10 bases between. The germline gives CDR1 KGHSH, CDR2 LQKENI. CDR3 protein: CASSQDRSSYEQYF. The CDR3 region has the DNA TGTGCCAGCTCACAAGACAGGAGCTCCTACGAGCAGTACTTC.

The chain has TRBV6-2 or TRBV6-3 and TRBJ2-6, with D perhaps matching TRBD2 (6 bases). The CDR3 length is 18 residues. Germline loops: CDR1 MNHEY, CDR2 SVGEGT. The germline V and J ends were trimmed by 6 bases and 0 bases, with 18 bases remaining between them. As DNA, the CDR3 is TGTGCCAGCAGCTCGGAGGAGGGCCCTAGCTCTGGGGCCAACGTCCTGACTTTC. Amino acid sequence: CASSSEEGPSSGANVLTF.

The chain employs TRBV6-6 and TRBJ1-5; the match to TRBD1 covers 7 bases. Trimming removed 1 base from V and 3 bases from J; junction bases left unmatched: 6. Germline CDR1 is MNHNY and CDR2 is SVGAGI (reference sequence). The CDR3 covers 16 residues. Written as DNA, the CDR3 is TGTGCCAGCAGTTACTACGACAGGGTCAACAATCAGCCCCAGCATTTT. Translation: CASSYYDRVNNQPQHF.